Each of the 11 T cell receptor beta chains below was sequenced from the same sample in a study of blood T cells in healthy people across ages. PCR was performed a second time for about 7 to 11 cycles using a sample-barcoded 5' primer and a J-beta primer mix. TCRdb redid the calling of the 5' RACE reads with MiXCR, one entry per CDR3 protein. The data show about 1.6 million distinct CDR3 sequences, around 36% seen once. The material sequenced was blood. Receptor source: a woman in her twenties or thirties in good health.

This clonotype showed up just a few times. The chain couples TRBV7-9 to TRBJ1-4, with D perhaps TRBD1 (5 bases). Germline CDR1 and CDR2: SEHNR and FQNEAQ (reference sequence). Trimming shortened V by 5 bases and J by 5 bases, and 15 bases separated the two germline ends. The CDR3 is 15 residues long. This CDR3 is CASSRTSGYNEKLFF. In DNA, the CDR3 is TGTGCCAGCAGCCGGACAAGTGGATACAATGAAAAACTGTTTTTT. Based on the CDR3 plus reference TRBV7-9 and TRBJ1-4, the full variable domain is DTGVSQNPRHKITKRGQNVTFRCDPISEHNRLYWYRQTLGQGPEFLTYFQNEAQLEKSRLLSDRFSAERPKGSFSTLEIQRTEQGDSAMYLCASSRTSGYNEKLFFGSGTQLSVL.

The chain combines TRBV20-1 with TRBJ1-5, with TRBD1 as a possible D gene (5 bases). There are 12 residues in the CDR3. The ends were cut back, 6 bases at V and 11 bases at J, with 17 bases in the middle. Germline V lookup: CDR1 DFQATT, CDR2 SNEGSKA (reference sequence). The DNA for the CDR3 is TGCAGTGCAGGGGAGGCGACGCAGTCCCAGCATTTT. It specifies CSAGEATQSQHF.

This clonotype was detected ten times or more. The CDR3 protein is CASSLAIDNEQFF. CDR3 sequence (DNA): TGTGCCAGCAGCTTAGCGATTGACAATGAGCAGTTCTTC. The chain recombines TRBV7-2 with TRBJ2-1, with D uncertain. Germline CDR1 and CDR2: SGHTA and FQGNSA. This CDR3 is built from 13 residues. The V end lost 0 bases, the J end lost 5 bases, and 5 bases lay between the germline ends.

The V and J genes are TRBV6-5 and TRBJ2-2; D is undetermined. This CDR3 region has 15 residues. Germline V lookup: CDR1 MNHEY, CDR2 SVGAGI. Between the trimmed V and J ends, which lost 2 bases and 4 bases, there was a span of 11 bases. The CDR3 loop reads CASSYVGLGTGELFF. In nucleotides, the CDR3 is TGTGCCAGCAGTTACGTCGGATTGGGCACCGGGGAGCTGTTTTTT.

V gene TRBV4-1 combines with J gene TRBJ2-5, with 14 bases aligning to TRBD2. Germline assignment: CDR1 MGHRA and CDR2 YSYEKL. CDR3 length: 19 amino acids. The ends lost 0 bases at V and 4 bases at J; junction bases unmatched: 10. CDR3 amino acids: CASSQDQTSGGALRETQYF. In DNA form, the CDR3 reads TGCGCCAGCAGCCAAGATCAGACTAGCGGGGGGGCCCTGAGAGAGACCCAGTACTTC.

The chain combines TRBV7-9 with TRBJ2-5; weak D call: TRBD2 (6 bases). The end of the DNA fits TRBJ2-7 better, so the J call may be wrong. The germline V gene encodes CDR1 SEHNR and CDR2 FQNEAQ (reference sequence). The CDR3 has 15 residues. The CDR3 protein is CASSPDGLGGIEQYF. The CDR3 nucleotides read TGTGCCAGCAGCCCCGATGGGCTGGGGGGAATCGAGCAGTACTTC.

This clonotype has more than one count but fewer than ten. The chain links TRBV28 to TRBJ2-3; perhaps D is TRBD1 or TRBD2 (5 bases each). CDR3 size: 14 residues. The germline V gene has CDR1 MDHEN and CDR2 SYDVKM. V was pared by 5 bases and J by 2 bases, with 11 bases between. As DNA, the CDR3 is TGTGCCAGCAGTCAGAGGGGATACACAGATACGCAGTATTTT. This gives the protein CASSQRGYTDTQYF.

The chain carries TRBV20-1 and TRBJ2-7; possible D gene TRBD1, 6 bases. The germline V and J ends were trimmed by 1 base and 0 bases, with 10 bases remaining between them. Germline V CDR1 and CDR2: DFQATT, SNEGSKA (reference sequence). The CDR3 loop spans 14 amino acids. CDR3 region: CSARGLQGSYEQYF. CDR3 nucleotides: TGCAGTGCTAGAGGATTACAGGGCTCCTACGAGCAGTACTTC.

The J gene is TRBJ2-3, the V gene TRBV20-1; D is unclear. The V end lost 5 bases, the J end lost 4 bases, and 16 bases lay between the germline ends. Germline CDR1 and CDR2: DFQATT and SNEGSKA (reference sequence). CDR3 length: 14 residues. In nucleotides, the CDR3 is TGCAGTGCTCCACCTAAGGGTAACTCAGATACGCAGTATTTT. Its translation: CSAPPKGNSDTQYF.

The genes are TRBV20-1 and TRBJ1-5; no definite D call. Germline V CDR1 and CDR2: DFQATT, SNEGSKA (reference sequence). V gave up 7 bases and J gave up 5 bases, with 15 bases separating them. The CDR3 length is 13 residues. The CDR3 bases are TGCAGTGATCACCCGACTTGCCATCAGCCCCAGCATTTT. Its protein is CSDHPTCHQPQHF.

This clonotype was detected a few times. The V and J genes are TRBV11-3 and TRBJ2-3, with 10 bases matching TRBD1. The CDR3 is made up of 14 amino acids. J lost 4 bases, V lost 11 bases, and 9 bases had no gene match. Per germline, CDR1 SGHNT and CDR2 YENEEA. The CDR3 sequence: CACAPGQGADTQYF. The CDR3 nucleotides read TGTGCCTGCGCCCCAGGACAGGGGGCAGATACGCAGTATTTT.